Given below is one T cell receptor (beta chain) in context. The antigen is undetermined. Germline trimming cut 0 bases from V and 3 bases from J; bases unmatched to any gene: 2. The CDR3 runs to 15 residues. Germline CDR1 and CDR2: SGHNT and YYREEE (reference sequence). Patients with autoimmune history or systemic immunosuppression were excluded. The investigators sampled blood at baseline, at cycle 4 day 1, and at cycle 7 day 1. Using immunoSEQ multiplex PCR, the repertoire was profiled, and TCRdb retains in-frame clones only, with some absent. The data show some 40,000 clones, 85% to 95% seen once. This sample stems from a study of OX40 agonist ivuxolimab in advanced cancers. Study-wide results and caveats: The CD4+ and CD8+ T cells in the blood had expanded clonally by week 6 at 0.1 to 3.0 mg/kg. On average, CD8+ T cells showed a greater number of expanded clones than CD4+.

This clonotype was obtained from an adult with an advanced solid tumor such as melanoma, head and neck, liver or kidney cancer. This sequence joins TRBV5-4 and TRBJ2-5; 10 bases are shared with TRBD1. Sequencing was performed on CD4+ or CD8+ T cells sorted from blood, taken in a trial of the OX40 agonist ivuxolimab. CDR3: CASSLAGTGEETQYF. For the CDR3, the DNA is TGTGCCAGCAGCTTGGCCGGGACAGGGGAAGAGACCCAGTACTTC.